This TCR beta chain was sequenced for a study of CD8+CD57+ T cells in acquired aplastic anemia. For the study at large: When averaged, DNA from sorted CD4+ and CD8+ cells came to approximately 3 ug.

The CDR3 extends over 12 amino acids. Germline CDR1 and CDR2: LNHNV and YYDKDF (reference sequence). Researchers used genomic DNA as the template to profile TCR beta VDJ and CDR3. TCRdb redid the calling of the reads with MiXCR, one entry per CDR3 protein. This sample has some 120,000 distinct CDR3 sequences, with 58% found just once. General study findings and limits: Statistical testing detected no significant gap in CD8+ Simpson's diversity between patients and controls. Patients and controls shared under 35 CD8+ CDR3 sequences, which appeared highly expressed in patients and within their immunodominant clones.

Sequencing involved patients with CD8+CD57+ cell expansion previously shown by flow cytometry. The enrolled patients all had severe acquired aplastic anemia. This clonotype was found many times. Antigen unknown. This may arise from a read error, as a much more abundant clone is one base away. Source material: sorted CD4+, CD8+, or CD8+CD57+ T cells (not recorded which) from PBMCs. V is TRBV15 and J is TRBJ2-1, with TRBD2 as a possible D gene (6 bases). This receptor was identified in a human donor with aplastic anemia. CDR3 bases: TGTGCCACACGGGAGCGGGCCAATGAGCAGCTCTTC. This sequence encodes CATRERANEQLF.